This entry describes one T cell receptor beta chain. This sample is drawn from a study of T-cell reconstitution after alpha-beta-depleted transplantation in children. The CDR3 covers 16 residues. Unmatched junction bases numbered 9, after V lost 11 bases and J lost 4 bases. CDR1 is LNHDA, CDR2 SQIVND, per germline (reference sequence). Unique molecular identifiers tagged the TCRbeta library. A single record per CDR3 protein comes from TCRdb applying MiXCR to the PCR reads. The sample has approximately 240,000 distinct CDR3 sequences, 7.5% to 10% seen once; the top ten hold around 5%. The sample in question was PBMCs from the stem cell graft donor, obtained from the stem cell graft. The TCR sequence derives from a human donor who donated a stem cell graft to a child with SCID. The J gene is TRBJ2-3, the V gene TRBV19; 16 positions agree with TRBD2. CDR3 sequence: CASGLAGGPRADTQYF. CDR3 DNA sequence: TGTGCCTCGGGACTAGCGGGGGGGCCAAGGGCAGATACGCAGTATTTT.